The next 25 T cell receptor beta chains were all read from a single sample in a study of blood T cell repertoires in COVID-19. Profiling relied on immunoSEQ multiplex PCR, and the TCRdb table lists in-frame clones only, not all of them. Of 380,000 or so clones in the sample, about 80% are singletons; the top ten hold more than 0.85%. Source material: peripheral blood. All receptors come from a human donor with acute or convalescent COVID-19. The donor label of this sample is uncertain.

This chain connects TRBV6-5 to TRBJ1-6; D remains ambiguous. The germline V and J ends were trimmed by 9 bases and 7 bases, with 13 bases remaining between them. Looked up from germline, CDR1 is MNHEY and CDR2 is SVGAGI. The CDR3 totals 13 residues. Here the CDR3 reads CASWEGWNSPLHF. The CDR3 nucleotides read TGTGCCAGTTGGGAGGGATGGAATTCACCCCTCCACTTT.

The chain combines TRBV30 with TRBJ2-1, with 11 nucleotides matching TRBD2. There are 21 residues in the CDR3. Germline V lookup: CDR1 GTSNPN, CDR2 SVGIG (reference sequence). Trimming removed 0 bases from V and 6 bases from J; junction bases left unmatched: 22. The CDR3 here is CAWSVVRGTSGSRLWVNEQFF. Written as DNA, the CDR3 is TGTGCCTGGAGTGTAGTAAGGGGGACTAGCGGTAGCAGATTGTGGGTCAATGAGCAGTTCTTC. The full variable domain, in which reference TRBV30 and TRBJ2-1 provide the parts outside the CDR3, is SQTIHQWPATLVQPVGSPLSLECTVEGTSNPNLYWYRQAAGRGLQLLFYSVGIGQISSEVPQNLSASRPQDRQFILSSKKLLLSDSGFYLCAWSVVRGTSGSRLWVNEQFFGPGTRLTVL.

V usage is TRBV18 and J usage is TRBJ2-1; D might be TRBD2 (6 bases). The V and J ends lost 3 bases and 0 bases respectively, with 12 bases between them. Germline V gives CDR1 KGHSH, CDR2 LQKENI. The CDR3 loop spans 16 amino acids. The CDR3 sequence is CASSPPGLSSYNEQFF. CDR3 bases: TGTGCCAGCTCACCGCCGGGACTCAGCTCCTACAATGAGCAGTTCTTC. Combining the CDR3 with reference TRBV18 and TRBJ2-1 gives the whole variable domain NAGVMQNPRHLVRRRGQEARLRCSPMKGHSHVYWYRQLPEEGLKFMVYLQKENIIDESGMPKERFSAEFPKEGPSILRIQQVVRGDSAAYFCASSPPGLSSYNEQFFGPGTRLTVL.

The chain uses TRBV25-1 and TRBJ2-5, with D maybe TRBD2 (6 bases). There are 17 residues in the CDR3. The germline V gene encodes CDR1 MGHDK and CDR2 SYGVNS. V lost 0 bases to trimming and J lost 4 bases, with 18 bases between them. CDR3 in amino acids: CASSEYRSAGRGETQYF. The CDR3 DNA follows: TGTGCCAGCAGTGAATACCGGAGCGCGGGAAGGGGAGAGACCCAGTACTTC.

The chain employs TRBV30 and TRBJ2-1; 7 nucleotides line up with TRBD2. Germline CDR1 and CDR2: GTSNPN and SVGIG (reference sequence). After removal of 6 bases from V and 2 bases from J, the junction contained 4 bases not matched to a gene. This CDR3 is 13 amino acids long. CDR3 nucleotides: TGTGCCTGTCCTCGGGGGGCCTACAATGAGCAGTTCTTC. Translated: CACPRGAYNEQFF.

The genes are TRBV5-1 and TRBJ1-1, with 8 nucleotides matching TRBD1. Per germline, CDR1 SGHRS and CDR2 YFSETQ. The CDR3 length is 17 residues. J was trimmed by 4 bases and V by 2 bases; bases with no gene match: 13. Here the CDR3 reads CASSLRQGPRTGTEAFF. As DNA, the CDR3 is TGCGCCAGCAGCTTAAGACAGGGGCCACGAACTGGCACTGAAGCTTTCTTT.

The J gene is TRBJ2-5, the V gene TRBV20-1; D is unclear. The CDR3 is 11 amino acids. Trimming pared 0 bases from V and 4 bases from J, leaving 3 bases between. Germline CDR1 is DFQATT and CDR2 is SNEGSKA (reference sequence). CDR3 region: CSARDLETQYF. CDR3 in DNA: TGCAGTGCTAGAGATCTAGAGACCCAGTACTTC.

The rearrangement uses TRBV12-3 or TRBV12-4 and TRBJ2-5; 8 positions match TRBD1. The V segment lost 1 base and the J segment 9 bases; nucleotides outside the gene matches: 4. CDR3 length: 13 amino acids. The CDR3 DNA sequence: TGTGCCAGCAGTTTAGACAGGGGGGTGGCCCAGTACTTC. Translating it yields CASSLDRGVAQYF.

The chain has TRBV3-1 (or the pseudogene TRBV3-2) and TRBJ1-5; D is ambiguous. V lost 5 bases to trimming and J lost 0 bases, with 11 bases between them. The CDR3 contains 15 residues. Germline V gives CDR1 LGHDT, CDR2 YNNKEL (reference sequence). In DNA, the CDR3 is TGTGCCAGCAGCGGTAGCGAGGTTAGCAATCAGCCCCAGCATTTT. Translating gives CASSGSEVSNQPQHF.

J is TRBJ1-1 and V is TRBV27; 7 bases map to TRBD1. Germline CDR1 MNHEY, CDR2 SMNVEV (reference sequence). V shed 7 bases and J 5 bases; nucleotides not matched to a gene: 7. This CDR3 has 13 amino acids. The CDR3 DNA is TGTGCCAGCAAGACAGGGTCGTGGACTGAAGCTTTCTTT. Protein product: CASKTGSWTEAFF.

The CDR3 nucleotides are TGCAGCGCCCAGAAGACAGCGGGGACCTACGAGCAGTACTTC. Residues: CSAQKTAGTYEQYF. This chain uses TRBV29-1 with TRBJ2-7, with 7 bases matching TRBD2. After removal of 7 bases from V and 2 bases from J, the junction contained 11 bases not matched to a gene. CDR1 SQVTM and CDR2 ANQGSEA come from the germline V gene. The CDR3 runs 14 residues.

The CDR3 sequence is CASTLRNQPQHF. The CDR3 DNA reads TGTGCCAGCACCCTACGCAATCAGCCCCAGCATTTT. The chain couples TRBV9 to TRBJ1-5, with D hard to call. CDR1 and CDR2 (germline): SGDLS, YYNGEE. V was clipped by 6 bases and J by 2 bases, with 6 bases between them. The CDR3 has 12 residues.

V usage is TRBV29-1 and J usage is TRBJ1-2; D is unclear. V shed 1 base and J shed 7 bases, with 7 bases lying between them. CDR1 is SQVTM and CDR2 is ANQGSEA in the germline V gene. The CDR3 spans 11 residues. The CDR3 DNA reads as TGCAGCGTTGAAGTGGCAATTGGCTACACCTTC. This sequence encodes CSVEVAIGYTF.

This clone turned up a few times. The V gene is TRBV24-1, the J gene TRBJ2-3, with D perhaps matching TRBD2 (6 bases). The CDR3 runs 16 residues. CDR1 and CDR2 from the germline V gene are KGHDR and SFDVKD. The V end was cut by 5 bases, the J end by 2 bases, with 16 bases between. The CDR3 sequence: CATSGGGDDPTDTQYF. The CDR3 DNA reads TGTGCCACCAGTGGAGGCGGGGATGATCCCACAGATACGCAGTATTTT.

J is TRBJ1-1 and V is TRBV10-3; D possibly corresponds to TRBD1 (6 bases). Trimming took 2 bases from V and 4 from J, leaving 17 bases between them. CDR1 is ENHRY and CDR2 is SYGVKD in the germline V gene. The CDR3 is made up of 16 amino acids. The CDR3 DNA follows: TGTGCCATCAGTGAGAGGGGGGGGAGGAGGGGCACTGAAGCTTTCTTT. Its protein product is CAISERGGRRGTEAFF.

The chain employs TRBV2 and TRBJ1-2; TRBD1 is a possible D gene (5 bases). Trimming pared 3 bases from V and 2 bases from J, leaving 7 bases between. Per germline, CDR1 SNHLY and CDR2 FYNNEI. There are 13 residues in the CDR3. The CDR3 here is CASSDRVNYGYTF. The CDR3 region has the DNA TGTGCCAGCAGTGACAGGGTGAACTATGGCTACACCTTC.

CDR3 residues: CASGYFREQYF. The CDR3 DNA sequence: TGTGCTAGTGGTTATTTCCGCGAGCAGTACTTC. The V and J genes are TRBV12-5 and TRBJ2-7; D gene unclear. CDR1 is LGHNT, CDR2 FRNRAP, per germline. Trimming shortened V by 4 bases and J by 6 bases, and 7 bases separated the two germline ends. This CDR3 comprises 11 residues.

This rearrangement joins TRBV6-4 to TRBJ1-1; weak D call: TRBD1 (5 bases). Germline V lookup: CDR1 MRHNA, CDR2 SNTAGT. The CDR3 spans 13 residues. V lost 6 bases and J lost 1, with 9 bases in between. CDR3 DNA: TGTGCCAGCAGGCTGACAGAGAACACTGAAGCTTTCTTT. It is translated as CASRLTENTEAFF.

The V call is TRBV19, the J call TRBJ1-1; 7 bases agree with TRBD1. After removal of 4 bases from V and 4 bases from J, the junction contained 9 bases not matched to a gene. This CDR3 spans 15 amino acids. Germline V gene data show CDR1 as LNHDA and CDR2 as SQIVND (reference sequence). The CDR3 reads CASSRRQGQVTEAFF. The CDR3 coding sequence is TGTGCCAGTAGTAGACGACAGGGTCAAGTCACTGAAGCTTTCTTT.

The rearrangement joins TRBV2 to TRBJ2-1; D possibly corresponds to TRBD2 (5 bases). V was trimmed by 3 bases and J by 0 bases, leaving 9 bases between them. The germline V gene has CDR1 SNHLY and CDR2 FYNNEI. CDR3 length equals 15 residues. In DNA form, the CDR3 reads TGTGCCAGCAGTGAGGAGGAAAGCTCCTACAATGAGCAGTTCTTC. Translating it yields CASSEEESSYNEQFF.

The chain links TRBV5-4 to TRBJ1-5; 7 nucleotides agree with TRBD1. Germline V lookup: CDR1 SGHNT, CDR2 YYREEE (reference sequence). The ends lost 3 bases at V and 5 bases at J; junction bases unmatched: 5. CDR3 size: 14 residues. The CDR3 here is CASSSGQPDQPQHF. In nucleotides, the CDR3 is TGTGCCAGCAGCTCGGGACAGCCAGATCAGCCCCAGCATTTT.

This clone was counted between two and nine times. This chain connects TRBV27 to TRBJ1-2; 9 bases map to TRBD1. Germline V gives CDR1 MNHEY, CDR2 SMNVEV (reference sequence). The V segment lost 5 bases and the J segment 4 bases; nucleotides outside the gene matches: 8. The CDR3 contains 15 residues. The CDR3 here is CASSRTRQGGYGYTF. The CDR3 nucleotides read TGTGCCAGCAGTCGTACTCGACAGGGGGGCTATGGCTACACCTTC.

In regard to this clone: Other DNA sequences in the sample encode the same CDR3. CDR3 nucleotide sequence: TGCAGCGTTGAACTAGGCCAGGGAAGGTCAGATACGCAGTATTTT. It yields the protein CSVELGQGRSDTQYF. This chain joins TRBV29-1 and TRBJ2-3, with TRBD1 as a possible D gene (5 bases). Germline lookup yields CDR1 SQVTM and CDR2 ANQGSEA. The CDR3 sequence is 15 residues long. Between the trimmed V and J ends, which lost 2 bases and 4 bases, there was a span of 16 bases.

This sequence joins TRBV27 and TRBJ1-5, with D possibly being TRBD1 (6 bases). Trimming removed 4 bases at V and 1 base at J, with 11 bases between. The CDR3 has 15 amino acids. From germline, CDR1 is MNHEY and CDR2 SMNVEV (reference sequence). The CDR3 loop reads CASSSSGVSNQPQHF. CDR3 DNA: TGTGCCAGCAGTTCGTCAGGGGTCAGCAATCAGCCCCAGCATTTT.

This chain joins TRBV30 and TRBJ2-1; 8 bases map to TRBD2. The CDR3 is 12 residues long. Germline trimming cut 3 bases from V and 15 bases from J; bases unmatched to any gene: 10. Germline assignment: CDR1 GTSNPN and CDR2 SVGIG (reference sequence). CDR3 sequence (DNA): TGTGCCTGGAGGGGGAACGGGAGGGTAGCGTTCTTC. It encodes CAWRGNGRVAFF. Combining the CDR3 with reference TRBV30 and TRBJ2-1 gives the whole variable domain SQTIHQWPATLVQPVGSPLSLECTVEGTSNPNLYWYRQAAGRGLQLLFYSVGIGQISSEVPQNLSASRPQDRQFILSSKKLLLSDSGFYLCAWRGNGRVAFFGPGTRLTVL.